The 10 T cell receptor beta chains below come from one sample, sequenced in a study of blood T cell repertoires in COVID-19. Profiling relied on immunoSEQ multiplex PCR, and the TCRdb table lists in-frame clones only, not all of them. The sample records 100,000 to 150,000 clones, around 86% being singletons. Sample: peripheral blood. The receptor source for this set is a woman older than 75 with acute or convalescent COVID-19.

Regarding this clone: The same CDR3 can be traced to other DNA sequences in this sample. The chain couples TRBV9 to TRBJ1-1; D remains ambiguous. Trimming took 0 bases from V and 2 from J, leaving 8 bases between them. Germline V gene lookup returns CDR1 SGDLS and CDR2 YYNGEE. The CDR3 consists of 14 residues. The CDR3 DNA reads TGTGCCAGCAGCGTAGGGGCAGGAAACACTGAAGCTTTCTTT. Translation gives CASSVGAGNTEAFF.

The CDR3 here is CASSPPTDTEAFF. CDR3 coding DNA: TGTGCCAGCTCACCACCGACAGACACTGAAGCTTTCTTT. The V gene is TRBV18, the J gene TRBJ1-1, with a tentative D call TRBD1 (5 bases). This CDR3 is 13 amino acids long. V shed 0 bases and J shed 3 bases, with 5 bases lying between them. Germline CDR1 reads KGHSH; CDR2 reads LQKENI. Using reference TRBV18 and TRBJ1-1 for the parts outside the CDR3, the full variable domain is NAGVMQNPRHLVRRRGQEARLRCSPMKGHSHVYWYRQLPEEGLKFMVYLQKENIIDESGMPKERFSAEFPKEGPSILRIQQVVRGDSAAYFCASSPPTDTEAFFGQGTRLTVV.

This clone was seen a single time. J is TRBJ2-7 and V is TRBV16; a weak D match, TRBD2 (6 bases). Trimming shortened V by 3 bases and J by 3 bases, and 12 bases separated the two germline ends. The germline V gene has CDR1 KGHSY and CDR2 FQNENV. CDR3 length: 14 residues. The chain's CDR3 is CASSHVAVHYEQYF. Written as DNA, the CDR3 is TGTGCCAGCAGCCACGTAGCGGTACACTACGAGCAGTACTTC.

This rearrangement joins TRBV19 to TRBJ1-5; 8 bases are shared with TRBD1. The germline V gene has CDR1 LNHDA and CDR2 SQIVND (reference sequence). The CDR3 spans 14 residues. Unmatched junction bases numbered 8, after V lost 4 bases and J lost 9 bases. The CDR3 DNA sequence: TGTGCCAGTAGTACGACAGGGGCGAGGGGGCCCCAGCATTTT. Translation gives CASSTTGARGPQHF.

This clone appeared once. This CDR3 is CASSPAGGSQPQHF. CDR3 nucleotides: TGCGCCAGCAGCCCCGCCGGGGGTAGTCAGCCCCAGCATTTT. This chain links TRBV5-1 with TRBJ1-5, with D possibly matching TRBD1 (5 bases). The CDR3 extends over 14 amino acids. The germline CDR1 and CDR2 sequences are SGHRS and YFSETQ. With 4 bases removed from V and 6 bases from J, the gap between germline ends came to 14 bases.

The V gene is TRBV6-5, the J gene TRBJ1-4; D gene uncertain. Germline V gives CDR1 MNHEY, CDR2 SVGAGI. Between the trimmed V and J ends, which lost 6 bases and 7 bases, there was a span of 18 bases. The CDR3 is 15 residues long. CDR3 in DNA: TGTGCCAGCAGACTCTCACGGGGAGTATTTGAAAAACTGTTTTTT. This gives the protein CASRLSRGVFEKLFF.

The V and J genes are TRBV3-1 (or the pseudogene TRBV3-2) and TRBJ2-2; D perhaps matches TRBD2 (5 bases). Germline CDR1 is LGHDT and CDR2 is YNNKEL (reference sequence). The CDR3 totals 15 residues. Trimming removed 3 bases from V and 4 bases from J, with 12 bases in between. The CDR3 here is CASSHVGLRTGELFF. In nucleotides, the CDR3 is TGTGCCAGCAGCCATGTCGGACTGCGCACCGGGGAGCTGTTTTTT.

This clone was picked up one time. The chain combines TRBV19 with TRBJ1-3, with D tentatively TRBD1 (6 bases). This CDR3 is 17 amino acids long. V lost 2 bases and J lost 1, with 15 bases in between. Looked up from germline, CDR1 is LNHDA and CDR2 is SQIVND (reference sequence). CDR3 protein: CASSIRTAPISGNTIYF. The CDR3 coding sequence is TGTGCCAGTAGTATAAGGACAGCCCCCATATCTGGAAACACCATATATTTT.

V gene TRBV9 combines with J gene TRBJ2-7; a weak D match, TRBD2 (5 bases). V shed 0 bases and J shed 4 bases, with 29 bases lying between them. Germline assignment: CDR1 SGDLS and CDR2 YYNGEE. This CDR3 has 20 residues. DNA for the CDR3: TGTGCCAGCAGCGTAGAAGACACTAGGCCTCGTAGGGTGGCTAAGTACGAGCAGTACGTC. This translates into CASSVEDTRPRRVAKYEQYV.

The chain is built from TRBV2 and TRBJ2-2; a possible D gene is TRBD1 (6 bases). This CDR3 spans 15 amino acids. Trimming cost V 6 bases and J 3 bases, with 14 bases left between them. Germline CDR1 reads SNHLY; CDR2 reads FYNNEI. CDR3 protein: CASSASTGYTGELFF. The DNA for the CDR3 is TGTGCCAGCAGCGCTAGTACAGGGTACACCGGGGAGCTGTTTTTT. Variable domain in full (rest from reference TRBV2 and TRBJ2-2): EPEVTQTPSHQVTQMGQEVILRCVPISNHLYFYWYRQILGQKVEFLVSFYNNEISEKSEIFDDQFSVERPDGSNFTLKIRSTKLEDSAMYFCASSASTGYTGELFFGEGSRLTVL.